This TCR beta chain was sequenced for a study of OX40 agonist ivuxolimab in advanced cancers. Overall study: One patient with hepatocellular carcinoma and two with cutaneous melanoma, three in all, had partial responses. Overall study results and limits: Dosing at 0.1 to 3.0 mg/kg was accompanied by clonal expansion of CD4+ and CD8+ blood T cells by week 6.

J lost 6 bases, V lost 1 base, and 7 bases had no gene match. The CDR3 contains 16 residues. Looked up from germline, CDR1 is MGHRA and CDR2 is YSYEKL. The protocol was immunoSEQ multiplex PCR, while the TCRdb copy is restricted to in-frame clones and leaves out a portion. The profile covers about 71,000 clones, with around 82% appearing a single time and over 4.5% taken by the ten largest. With respect to this clone: What it binds is not known.

The J gene is TRBJ2-1, the V gene TRBV4-1, with TRBD2 matching over 9 bases. The TCR originated in an adult with an advanced solid tumor such as melanoma, head and neck, liver or kidney cancer. The sample in question was CD4+ or CD8+ T cells sorted from blood, obtained in a trial of the OX40 agonist ivuxolimab. The CDR3 DNA is TGCGCCAGCAGCCAAGGGGTTGGAGCGGGAGGCAATGAGCAGTTCTTC. Its translation is CASSQGVGAGGNEQFF.